Shown below are 24 T cell receptor beta chains from a single sample sequenced in a study of CD8+ T cells in alopecia areata (dated 2018 in TCRdb). Reading the label with the study, this specimen's time point is: baseline before oral tofacitinib. The library was produced with the immunoSEQ multiplex PCR assay. RNA was extracted from all samples and reverse transcribed into cDNA as template for TCR sequencing. Not all clones reach the TCRdb copy of this immuneACCESS table, which keeps in-frame sequences only. Checked studies attribute under half of the gap to unresolved V genes and leave the rest unexplained. The sample table records 120,000 or so clones; around three fifths of these occur just once. Clones ranked in the top ten supply less than 5.5% of the sample. The sample here was CD4+ T cells sorted from blood, taken at week 0. These receptor sequences come from a human donor with alopecia areata.

A few counts support this clone. This sequence joins TRBV28 and TRBJ2-5, with 10 positions matching TRBD2. This CDR3 spans 15 amino acids. The trim removed 6 bases at V and 9 bases at J, leaving 13 bases unmatched. Germline CDR1 is MDHEN and CDR2 is SYDVKM. CDR3 sequence reads: CASSRSGGDTFAQYF. CDR3 DNA sequence: TGTGCCAGCAGCAGAAGCGGGGGGGACACGTTTGCCCAGTACTTC.

This clone is deemed medium-sized. The rearrangement links TRBV7-9 to TRBJ2-3; 7 bases map to TRBD2. Germline lookup yields CDR1 SEHNR and CDR2 FQNEAQ (reference sequence). The CDR3 extends over 17 amino acids. The trim removed 0 bases at V and 0 bases at J, leaving 6 bases unmatched. The CDR3 DNA reads TGTGCCAGCAGCTTAGCGCTCGGCGGGGGAAGCACAGATACGCAGTATTTT. Encoded protein: CASSLALGGGSTDTQYF.

This clone occurred a few times. This chain connects TRBV7-9 to TRBJ1-1; D ambiguous. V was shortened by 7 bases and J by 11 bases, with 17 bases between the two germline ends. The length of the CDR3 is 12 residues. The germline gives CDR1 SEHNR, CDR2 FQNEAQ (reference sequence). CDR3 sequence reads: CASTRREVEAFF. DNA of the CDR3: TGTGCCAGCACCCGGCGGGAGGTGGAGGCTTTCTTT.

This chain links TRBV30 with TRBJ1-1; D is perhaps TRBD1 (6 bases). The CDR3 extends over 13 amino acids. CDR1 GTSNPN and CDR2 SVGIG come from the germline V gene (reference sequence). The V gene lost 1 base and the J gene lost 8 bases, with 14 bases spanning the gap. CDR3 DNA: TGTGCCTGGAGTGAGAGTTTGGACAGAGAAGCTTTCTTT. Translated: CAWSESLDREAFF.

The rearrangement uses TRBV7-2 and TRBJ2-2; the D is unclear. Germline V gives CDR1 SGHTA, CDR2 FQGNSA. There are 14 residues in the CDR3. V was shortened by 3 bases and J by 4 bases, with 9 bases between the two germline ends. The CDR3 loop reads CASSFLVGTGELFF. The CDR3 bases are TGTGCCAGCAGCTTCTTGGTTGGCACCGGGGAGCTGTTTTTT.

The chain combines TRBV15 with TRBJ1-6; no definite D call. V lost 3 bases to trimming and J lost 7 bases, with 13 bases between them. The CDR3 loop spans 15 amino acids. Looked up from germline, CDR1 is LNHNV and CDR2 is YYDKDF (reference sequence). Here the CDR3 DNA reads TGTGCCACCAGCAGGGGTCTAGCCCGAAATTCACCCCTCCACTTT. Translated, it gives CATSRGLARNSPLHF.

This clone was found a few times. CDR3 sequence: CASSQPGLAGGRGTGELFF. CDR3 sequence (DNA): TGCGCCAGCAGCCAACCGGGACTAGCGGGAGGGCGGGGGACCGGGGAGCTGTTTTTT. The chain recombines TRBV4-3 with TRBJ2-2, with 16 bases matching TRBD2. The CDR3 covers 19 residues. Germline CDR1 LGHNA, CDR2 YSLEER. The J segment lost 5 bases and the V segment lost 2 bases, leaving 8 bases of the junction unmatched.

The chain recombines TRBV6-4 with TRBJ1-1; D ambiguous. Germline V lookup: CDR1 MRHNA, CDR2 SNTAGT. The V end lost 7 bases, the J end lost 5 bases, and 14 bases lay between the germline ends. This CDR3 contains 13 residues. The CDR3 sequence is CASKQGPGTEAFF. CDR3 DNA sequence: TGTGCCAGCAAGCAAGGGCCGGGGACTGAAGCTTTCTTT.

This sequence joins TRBV7-2 and TRBJ2-7, with D maybe TRBD1 (5 bases). Trimming left V 1 base short and J 7 bases short, with 14 bases between. Looked up from germline, CDR1 is SGHTA and CDR2 is FQGNSA. The CDR3 spans 14 residues. The CDR3 sequence is CASSLEGRVVEQYF. The CDR3 DNA reads TGTGCCAGCAGCTTAGAGGGCAGGGTGGTAGAGCAGTACTTC.

The chain couples TRBV5-1 to TRBJ1-3, with D hard to call. The V end lost 5 bases, the J end lost 0 bases, and 9 bases lay between the germline ends. Per germline, CDR1 SGHRS and CDR2 YFSETQ. This CDR3 spans 14 amino acids. The CDR3 sequence is CASSEGRSGNTIYF. The CDR3 DNA reads as TGCGCCAGCAGTGAGGGCCGCTCTGGAAACACCATATATTTT.

The V call is TRBV6-1, the J call TRBJ2-1, with D maybe TRBD2 (6 bases). CDR1 and CDR2 from the germline V gene are MNHNS and SASEGT. This CDR3 contains 16 residues. Trimming stripped 6 bases from V and 2 bases from J, with 17 bases between. The CDR3 DNA reads as TGTGCCAGCAGCGAAAGGGCGGGGAGAACCTACAATGAGCAGTTCTTC. This gives the protein CASSERAGRTYNEQFF.

The chain links TRBV5-1 to TRBJ2-1; 8 nucleotides match TRBD2. The CDR3 extends over 13 amino acids. The junction had 2 bases not matched to a gene; V was cut back by 4 bases and J by 5 bases. CDR1 SGHRS and CDR2 YFSETQ come from the germline V gene. In DNA, the CDR3 is TGCGCCAGCAGCATTAGCGGGGACAATGAGCAGTTCTTC. Amino acid sequence: CASSISGDNEQFF.

The V gene is TRBV19, the J gene TRBJ2-7; D perhaps matches TRBD2 (6 bases). V shed 4 bases and J shed 0 bases, with 16 bases lying between them. CDR1 and CDR2 (germline): LNHDA, SQIVND (reference sequence). CDR3 length: 16 amino acids. CDR3 bases: TGTGCCAGTAGTAGCTTGGGGGGAACCATCTCCTACGAGCAGTACTTC. Its protein product is CASSSLGGTISYEQYF.

V usage is TRBV10-3 and J usage is TRBJ2-5; no clear D gene. Germline values: CDR1 ENHRY, CDR2 SYGVKD. V lost 10 bases to trimming and J lost 4 bases, with 16 bases between them. This CDR3 is 13 amino acids long. DNA of the CDR3: TGTGCCACCCTGCGGAAGGTAGGAGAGACCCAGTACTTC. Its translation: CATLRKVGETQYF.

CDR3 bases: TGTGCCAGCAGGGGAGGGTCAAACTATGGCTACACCTTC. Translated: CASRGGSNYGYTF. This sequence joins TRBV7-9 and TRBJ1-2; D is undetermined. The V gene's germline CDR1 is SEHNR and CDR2 FQNEAQ (reference sequence). Trimming stripped 6 bases from V and 2 bases from J, with 10 bases between. The CDR3 sequence is 13 residues long. The whole variable domain, remainder taken from reference TRBV7-9 and TRBJ1-2, is DTGVSQNPRHKITKRGQNVTFRCDPISEHNRLYWYRQTLGQGPEFLTYFQNEAQLEKSRLLSDRFSAERPKGSFSTLEIQRTEQGDSAMYLCASRGGSNYGYTFGSGTRLTVV.

This chain uses TRBV7-2 with TRBJ2-7, with TRBD1 matching over 8 bases. The CDR3 has 13 amino acids. Germline CDR1 reads SGHTA; CDR2 reads FQGNSA. After removal of 1 base from V and 6 bases from J, the junction contained 2 bases not matched to a gene. The CDR3 sequence is CASSLEGQGEQYF. The CDR3 nucleotides read TGTGCCAGCAGCTTAGAAGGACAGGGCGAGCAGTACTTC. The full variable domain, with the rest looked up from reference TRBV7-2 and TRBJ2-7, is GAGVSQSPSNKVTEKGKDVELRCDPISGHTALYWYRQSLGQGLEFLIYFQGNSAPDKSGLPSDRFSAERTGGSVSTLTIQRTQQEDSAVYLCASSLEGQGEQYFGPGTRLTVT.

The CDR3, as DNA: TGTGCCAGCAGAAGCGACAGGTCGTATGAGACCCAGTACTTC. This translates into CASRSDRSYETQYF. The chain recombines TRBV11-2 with TRBJ2-5; TRBD1 is a possible D gene (6 bases). CDR1 and CDR2 (germline): SGHAT, FQNNGV. V dropped 6 bases and J dropped 5 bases, with 16 bases sitting between them. The CDR3 runs to 14 residues.

This chain's CDR3 is CASSFFRAGELFF. CDR3 DNA sequence: TGCGCCAGCAGCTTCTTTAGGGCCGGGGAGCTGTTTTTT. The chain carries TRBV5-1 and TRBJ2-2, with D unresolved. Trimming took off 2 bases at V and 6 bases at J, with 8 bases between the two ends. The CDR3 length is 13 residues. Looked up from germline, CDR1 is SGHRS and CDR2 is YFSETQ. The full variable domain, completed using reference TRBV5-1 and TRBJ2-2, is KAGVTQTPRYLIKTRGQQVTLSCSPISGHRSVSWYQQTPGQGLQFLFEYFSETQRNKGNFPGRFSGRQFSNSRSEMNVSTLELGDSALYLCASSFFRAGELFFGEGSRLTVL.

This chain joins TRBV10-3 and TRBJ2-1; 9 bases map to TRBD2. Germline V gene sequence: CDR1 ENHRY, CDR2 SYGVKD. CDR3 size: 14 residues. V lost 5 bases and J lost 6; bases outside the gene matches: 5. The CDR3 sequence: CAISTGLALNEQFF. CDR3 bases: TGTGCCATCAGTACGGGACTAGCCCTCAATGAGCAGTTCTTC.

The chain employs TRBV6-5 and TRBJ1-2; possibly TRBD1 for D (5 bases). CDR3 length equals 14 residues. Germline lookup yields CDR1 MNHEY and CDR2 SVGAGI. Trimming stripped 8 bases from V and 2 bases from J, with 15 bases between. For the CDR3, the DNA is TGTGCCAGCTGGGGACTGGGCGAGAACTATGGCTACACCTTC. Translation gives CASWGLGENYGYTF.

This clone was seen just once. The rearrangement joins TRBV7-8 to TRBJ2-1; no clear D. Per germline, CDR1 SGHVS and CDR2 FQNEAQ. Trimming shortened V by 1 base and J by 8 bases, and 12 bases separated the two germline ends. The CDR3 sequence is 14 residues long. CDR3 residues: CASSLGGYSHEQFF. CDR3 DNA sequence: TGTGCCAGCAGCTTAGGAGGCTACTCCCATGAGCAGTTCTTC.

The rearrangement uses TRBV7-2 and TRBJ2-5, with 9 bases aligning to TRBD2. The germline V gene encodes CDR1 SGHTA and CDR2 FQGNSA. V trimming: 1 base; J trimming: 1 base; junction bases outside the gene matches: 1. This CDR3 comprises 15 residues. The CDR3 DNA is TGTGCCAGCAGCTTAGGACTAGCGGTCCAAGAGACCCAGTACTTC. This translates into CASSLGLAVQETQYF.

The chain uses TRBV2 and TRBJ1-1; 7 nucleotides agree with TRBD1. The CDR3 spans 12 residues. Germline values: CDR1 SNHLY, CDR2 FYNNEI. The J segment lost 5 bases and the V segment lost 6 bases, leaving 3 bases of the junction unmatched. As DNA, the CDR3 is TGTGCCAGCAGGGACAGGAGAACTGAAGCTTTCTTT. Amino acids: CASRDRRTEAFF.

The chain recombines TRBV5-1 with TRBJ2-3, with 7 nucleotides matching TRBD1. The V gene's germline CDR1 is SGHRS and CDR2 YFSETQ. V shed 3 bases and J 11 bases; nucleotides not matched to a gene: 9. The CDR3 is 13 amino acids. The CDR3 region is CASSSLGTAGQYF. The CDR3 DNA is TGCGCCAGCAGCTCACTTGGGACAGCCGGGCAGTATTTT.